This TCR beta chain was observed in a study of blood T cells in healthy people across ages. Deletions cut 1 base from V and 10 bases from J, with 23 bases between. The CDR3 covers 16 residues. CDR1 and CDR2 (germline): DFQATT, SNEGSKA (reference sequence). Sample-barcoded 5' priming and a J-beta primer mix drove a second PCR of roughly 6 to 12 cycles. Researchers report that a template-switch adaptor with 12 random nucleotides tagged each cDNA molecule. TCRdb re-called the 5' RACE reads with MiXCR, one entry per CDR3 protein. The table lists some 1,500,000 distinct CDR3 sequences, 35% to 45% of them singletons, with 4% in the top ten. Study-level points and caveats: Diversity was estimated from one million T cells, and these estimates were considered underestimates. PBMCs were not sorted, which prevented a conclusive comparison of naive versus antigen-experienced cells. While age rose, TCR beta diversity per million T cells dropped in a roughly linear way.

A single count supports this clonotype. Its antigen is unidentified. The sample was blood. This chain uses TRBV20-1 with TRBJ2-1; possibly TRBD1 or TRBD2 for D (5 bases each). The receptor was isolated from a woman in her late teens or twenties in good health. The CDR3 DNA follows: TGCAGTGCTAGAGCTACGGGACGAGCGGCGCTGGAGGAGCAGTTCTTC. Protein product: CSARATGRAALEEQFF.